This is a list of T cell receptor beta chains from one sample in a study of beta chain features in type 1 diabetes. Here immunoSEQ multiplex PCR was the method, and the copy in TCRdb shows in-frame clones only, minus some. The sample records about 620,000 clones, around 16% being singletons. Sequences were obtained from naive CD4+ T cells from blood. The source is a young man in good health. CDR3s leave out the opening cysteine and the closing phenylalanine or tryptophan. Each record gives: CDR3 length, V gene, CDR3 protein.

len: 13; v_gene: TRBV7-9; CDR3aa: ASIFWAGPTDTQY
len: 12; v_gene: TRBV5-1; CDR3aa: ASSGEWTSGIQY
len: 13; v_gene: TRBV7-2; CDR3aa: ASSVGGGGTDTQY
len: 13; v_gene: TRBV15; CDR3aa: ATSRGGGIGNTIY
len: 14; v_gene: TRBV7-3; CDR3aa: ASSLFHGTVQETQY
len: 14; v_gene: TRBV4-1; CDR3aa: ASSHSPLAGGVEQY
len: 12; v_gene: TRBV2; CDR3aa: ASSEWGTGQPQH
len: 10; v_gene: TRBV5-4; CDR3aa: ASSLRDTEAF
len: 12; v_gene: TRBV7-3; CDR3aa: ASSFWSSYNEQF
len: 15; v_gene: TRBV2; CDR3aa: ASRDLEGPQISYEQY
len: 12; v_gene: TRBV6-4; CDR3aa: ASSEQGGWSVLT
len: 11; v_gene: TRBV5-1; CDR3aa: ASSFEMNTEAF